These 5 T cell receptor beta chains were sequenced from one sample in a study of Ad26.COV2.S vaccination and SARS-CoV-2 variants. Sequencing was performed with immunoSEQ multiplex PCR; in TCRdb, only in-frame clones are kept and a portion is missing. In the table there are 300,000 to 350,000 clones, 75% to 90% of which are singletons. Treatment noted: over 15 received Ad26.COV2.S at low or high dose, single or two shots; several received placebo; per-sample allocation not given. Sampling was performed 63 days after the first vaccine or placebo injection. The sample here was peripheral blood, taken in a trial of Ad26.COV2.S vaccine versus placebo. The receptor source for this set is a person between 18 and 60 years old who received the Ad26.COV2.S COVID-19 vaccine or a placebo.

The J gene is TRBJ1-1, the V gene TRBV19, with D maybe TRBD1 (6 bases). V was trimmed by 5 bases and J by 5 bases, leaving 12 bases between them. Germline V CDR1 and CDR2: LNHDA, SQIVND (reference sequence). This CDR3 region has 13 residues. The CDR3, as DNA: TGTGCCAGTAGTTTGGACAGATGGACTGAAGCTTTCTTT. It codes for CASSLDRWTEAFF. The variable domain in full, completed from reference TRBV19 and TRBJ1-1, reads DGGITQSPKYLFRKEGQNVTLSCEQNLNHDAMYWYRQDPGQGLRLIYYSQIVNDFQKGDIAEGYSVSREKKESFPLTVTSAQKNPTAFYLCASSLDRWTEAFFGQGTRLTVV.

This sequence joins TRBV10-2 and TRBJ2-1; TRBD2 is a possible D gene (7 bases). The germline V gene has CDR1 WSHSY and CDR2 SAAADI. The germline V and J ends were trimmed by 6 bases and 6 bases, with 12 bases remaining between them. This CDR3 is 13 amino acids long. The CDR3 coding sequence is TGCGCCAGCAGCCATGGGGGGGCCAATGAGCAGTTCTTC. It translates to CASSHGGANEQFF.

This sequence joins TRBV7-9 and TRBJ2-1; D perhaps matches TRBD2 (6 bases). This CDR3 spans 15 amino acids. Trimming shortened V by 0 bases and J by 0 bases, and 6 bases separated the two germline ends. Germline V CDR1 and CDR2: SEHNR, FQNEAQ (reference sequence). CDR3 loop: CASSLALASYNEQFF. CDR3 bases: TGTGCCAGCAGCTTAGCACTAGCCTCCTACAATGAGCAGTTCTTC.

The chain is built from TRBV7-9 and TRBJ2-1, with 9 bases lining up with TRBD1. The CDR3 loop spans 15 amino acids. From germline, CDR1 is SEHNR and CDR2 FQNEAQ (reference sequence). V lost 6 bases, J lost 2 bases, and 5 bases stayed unmatched. In DNA form, the CDR3 reads TGTGCCAGCAGTCCTACAGGGGGCGCCTACAATGAGCAGTTCTTC. Translation: CASSPTGGAYNEQFF.

The rearrangement joins TRBV5-4 to TRBJ1-2; 8 positions match TRBD1. J was trimmed by 1 base and V by 3 bases; bases with no gene match: 5. This CDR3 has 15 residues. Per the germline V gene, CDR1 is SGHNT and CDR2 is YYREEE (reference sequence). The CDR3 region has the DNA TGTGCCAGCAGCTCTACAGGGGGTTTTAACTATGGCTACACCTTC. Protein sequence: CASSSTGGFNYGYTF. Complete variable domain (other parts from reference TRBV5-4 and TRBJ1-2): ETGVTQSPTHLIKTRGQQVTLRCSSQSGHNTVSWYQQALGQGPQFIFQYYREEENGRGNFPPRFSGLQFPNYSSELNVNALELDDSALYLCASSSTGGFNYGYTFGSGTRLTVV.